This TCR beta chain comes out of a study of T cells after yellow fever vaccination. One entry per CDR3 protein results from TCRdb running MiXCR on the 5' RACE reads. The sample consists of more than 300,000 distinct CDR3 sequences, roughly a tenth of them appearing once. The germline V gene has CDR1 MGHRA and CDR2 YSYEKL. The ends were cut back, 5 bases at V and 0 bases at J, with 14 bases in the middle. This CDR3 has 16 residues. In its sample, this clonotype was seen a few times. The chain couples TRBV4-1 to TRBJ2-1; D might be TRBD2 (6 bases). The sequencing here drew on CD4+ T cells sorted from PBMCs, taken 45 days after the yellow fever booster vaccination. This TCR derives from a man aged 18 to 29 who received the YFV17D yellow fever vaccine. The CDR3 DNA sequence: TGCGCCAGCAGCAAGGGACTTTCACTCTCCTACAATGAGCAGTTCTTC. Translating it yields CASSKGLSLSYNEQFF.